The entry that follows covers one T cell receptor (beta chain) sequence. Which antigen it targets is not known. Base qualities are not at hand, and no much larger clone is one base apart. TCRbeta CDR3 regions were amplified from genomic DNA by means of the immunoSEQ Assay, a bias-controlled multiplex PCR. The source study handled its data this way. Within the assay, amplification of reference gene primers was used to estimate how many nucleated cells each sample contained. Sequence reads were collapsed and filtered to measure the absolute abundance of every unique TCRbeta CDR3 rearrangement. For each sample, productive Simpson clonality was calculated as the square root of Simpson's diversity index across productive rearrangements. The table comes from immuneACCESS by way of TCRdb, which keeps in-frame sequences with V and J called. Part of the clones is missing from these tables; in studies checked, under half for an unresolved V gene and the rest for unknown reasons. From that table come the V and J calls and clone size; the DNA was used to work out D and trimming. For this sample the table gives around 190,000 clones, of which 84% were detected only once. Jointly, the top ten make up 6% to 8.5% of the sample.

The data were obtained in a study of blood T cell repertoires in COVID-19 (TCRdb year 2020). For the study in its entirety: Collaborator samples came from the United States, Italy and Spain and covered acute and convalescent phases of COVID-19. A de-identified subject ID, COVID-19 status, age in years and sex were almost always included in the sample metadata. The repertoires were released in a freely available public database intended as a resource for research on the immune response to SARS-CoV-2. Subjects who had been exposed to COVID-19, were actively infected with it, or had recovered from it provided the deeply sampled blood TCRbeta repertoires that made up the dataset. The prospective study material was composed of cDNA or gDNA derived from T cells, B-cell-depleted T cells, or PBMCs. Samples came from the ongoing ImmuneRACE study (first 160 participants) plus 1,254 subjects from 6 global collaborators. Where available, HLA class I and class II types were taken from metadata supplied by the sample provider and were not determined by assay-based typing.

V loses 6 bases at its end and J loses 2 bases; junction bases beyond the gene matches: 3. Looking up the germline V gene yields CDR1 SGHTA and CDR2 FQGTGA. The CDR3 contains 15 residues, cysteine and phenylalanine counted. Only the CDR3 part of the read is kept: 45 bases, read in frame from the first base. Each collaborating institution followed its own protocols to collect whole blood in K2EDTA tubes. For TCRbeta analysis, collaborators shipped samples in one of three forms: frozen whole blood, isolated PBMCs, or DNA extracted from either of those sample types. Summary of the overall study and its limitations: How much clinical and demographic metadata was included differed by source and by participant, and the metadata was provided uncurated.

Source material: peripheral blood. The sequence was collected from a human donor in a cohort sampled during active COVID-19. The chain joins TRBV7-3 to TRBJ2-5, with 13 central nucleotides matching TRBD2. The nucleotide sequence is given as TGTGCCAGCAGTATGGGACTAGCGGGGCAAGAGACCCAGTACTTC. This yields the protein CASSMGLAGQETQYF.